This T cell receptor beta chain was observed in a study of blood T cell repertoires in COVID-19. For the study at large: From T cells, B-cell-depleted T cells, or PBMCs came the material, which was cDNA or gDNA.

Looked up from germline, CDR1 is MGHRA and CDR2 is YSYEKL. This CDR3 is 15 amino acids long. Unmatched junction bases numbered 3, after V lost 2 bases and J lost 2 bases. Original processing methods: Estimation of nucleated cell counts relied on the amplification of reference gene primers. Generated by immunoSEQ multiplex PCR, the TCRdb table keeps only in-frame clones and is missing some. V, J and clone size are taken as reported in that table, and D and trimming were inferred from the DNA itself. The sample contains around 320,000 clones, 90% to 95% of which appear only once. The study assigned cohorts using participant-reported clinical history. No more than 2 weeks before study entry, exposed participants had met a case of COVID-19.

The chain links TRBV4-1 to TRBJ1-2, with 9 bases fitting TRBD1. Sequences were obtained from PBMCs or T cells enriched from blood (not recorded which). This TCR was sampled from a woman aged 25 to 39 who had been exposed to COVID-19. DNA for the CDR3: TGCGCCAGCAGCCAAACCGGGACAGGGAACTATGGCTACACCTTC. This translates into CASSQTGTGNYGYTF.